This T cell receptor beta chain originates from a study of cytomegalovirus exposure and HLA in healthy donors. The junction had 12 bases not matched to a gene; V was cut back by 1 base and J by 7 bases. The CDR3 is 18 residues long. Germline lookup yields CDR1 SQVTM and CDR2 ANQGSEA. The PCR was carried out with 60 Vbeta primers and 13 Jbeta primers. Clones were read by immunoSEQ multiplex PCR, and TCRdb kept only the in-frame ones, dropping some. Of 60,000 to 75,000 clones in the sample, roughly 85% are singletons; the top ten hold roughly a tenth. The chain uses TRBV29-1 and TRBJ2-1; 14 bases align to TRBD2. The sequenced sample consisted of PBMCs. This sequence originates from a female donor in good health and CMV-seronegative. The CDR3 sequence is CSVEGTARLAGGQNEQFF. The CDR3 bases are TGCAGCGTTGAAGGGACAGCCCGACTAGCGGGGGGGCAGAATGAGCAGTTCTTC.